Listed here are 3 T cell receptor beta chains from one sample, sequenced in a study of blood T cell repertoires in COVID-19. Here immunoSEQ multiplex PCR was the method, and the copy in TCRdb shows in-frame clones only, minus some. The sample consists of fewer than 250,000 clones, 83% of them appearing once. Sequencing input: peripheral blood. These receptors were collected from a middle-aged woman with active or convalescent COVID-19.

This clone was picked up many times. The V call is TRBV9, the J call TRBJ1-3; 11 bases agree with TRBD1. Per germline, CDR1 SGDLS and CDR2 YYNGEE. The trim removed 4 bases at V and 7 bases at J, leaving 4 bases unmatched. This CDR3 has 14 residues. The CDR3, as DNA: TGTGCCAGCAGCCTCGGGACAGGGGGTAACACCATATATTTT. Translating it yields CASSLGTGGNTIYF. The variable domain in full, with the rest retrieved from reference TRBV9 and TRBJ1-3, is DSGVTQTPKHLITATGQRVTLRCSPRSGDLSVYWYQQSLDQGLQFLIQYYNGEERAKGNILERFSAQQFPDLHSELNLSSLELGDSALYFCASSLGTGGNTIYFGEGSWLTVV.

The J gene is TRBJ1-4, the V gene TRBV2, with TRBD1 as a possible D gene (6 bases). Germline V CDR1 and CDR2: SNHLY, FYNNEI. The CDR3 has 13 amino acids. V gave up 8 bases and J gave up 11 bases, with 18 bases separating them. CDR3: CASVDRSLGKLFF. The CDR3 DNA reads TGTGCCAGCGTTGACAGGTCGCTGGGGAAACTGTTTTTT.

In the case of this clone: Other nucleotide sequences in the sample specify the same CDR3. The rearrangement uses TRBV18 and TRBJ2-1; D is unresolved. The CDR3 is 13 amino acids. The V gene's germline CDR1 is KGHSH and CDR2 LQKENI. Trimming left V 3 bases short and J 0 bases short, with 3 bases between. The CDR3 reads CASSPSSYNEQFF. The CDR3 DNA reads TGTGCCAGCTCACCGAGCTCCTACAATGAGCAGTTCTTC. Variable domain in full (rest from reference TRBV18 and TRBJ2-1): NAGVMQNPRHLVRRRGQEARLRCSPMKGHSHVYWYRQLPEEGLKFMVYLQKENIIDESGMPKERFSAEFPKEGPSILRIQQVVRGDSAAYFCASSPSSYNEQFFGPGTRLTVL.